The clone carrying this T cell receptor beta chain was seen just once. Sequenced by immunoSEQ multiplex PCR; TCRdb stores in-frame clones only, minus some. The sample includes roughly 190,000 clones, 75% to 85% seen only once; the top ten take approximately 16%. Germline-derived CDR1 and CDR2 are SGHTA and FQGNSA. The CDR3 length is 14 residues. V lost 2 bases and J lost 6; bases outside the gene matches: 3. This record belongs to a study of blood T cell repertoires in COVID-19. Turning to the study itself: Samples representing acute and convalescent COVID-19 were sourced from the United States, Italy and Spain.

Donors were grouped by their self-reported clinical history. The sequencing input was PBMCs or T cells enriched from blood (not recorded which). The V gene is TRBV7-2, the J gene TRBJ2-2, with 7 bases fitting TRBD2. The clonotype comes from a woman between 45 and 60 years old with acute COVID-19. The CDR3 coding sequence is TGTGCCAGCAGCTTACGCCGGGAGGCCGGGGAGCTGTTTTTT. It translates to CASSLRREAGELFF.